The clone carrying this T cell receptor (beta chain) was recorded once. The antigen remains unidentified. After removal of 0 bases from V and 2 bases from J, the junction contained 7 bases not matched to a gene. The CDR3 extends over 16 amino acids. CDR1 SGHTA and CDR2 FQGNSA come from the germline V gene. This record belongs to a study of shared clonotypes between healthy human individuals. Study-level information: A few men and a couple of women, aged 18 to 49, were donors. Per donor, three plates held CD4 naive cells, three held CD4 memory, two held CD8 naive and one held CD8 memory. Study-wide results and limits: Naive subsets generally had larger estimated richness than memory subsets.

Sequencing used immunoSEQ multiplex PCR; TCRdb keeps in-frame clones, though not all of them. The data hold 2 million or so clones, with roughly 94% observed a single time. None of the donors, who were healthy HIV-negative adults, had recently had acute infections or vaccinations. The receptor was derived from a man between 18 and 29 years old in good health. Sequencing was performed on naive CD4+ T cells sorted from blood. As to subset: CD45RA+ positively selected. This chain links TRBV7-2 with TRBJ2-7, with 7 nucleotides matching TRBD2. CDR3 DNA sequence: TGTGCCAGCAGCTTAGCGCAAGTGGGAGGGCCCTACGAGCAGTACTTC. This gives the protein CASSLAQVGGPYEQYF.